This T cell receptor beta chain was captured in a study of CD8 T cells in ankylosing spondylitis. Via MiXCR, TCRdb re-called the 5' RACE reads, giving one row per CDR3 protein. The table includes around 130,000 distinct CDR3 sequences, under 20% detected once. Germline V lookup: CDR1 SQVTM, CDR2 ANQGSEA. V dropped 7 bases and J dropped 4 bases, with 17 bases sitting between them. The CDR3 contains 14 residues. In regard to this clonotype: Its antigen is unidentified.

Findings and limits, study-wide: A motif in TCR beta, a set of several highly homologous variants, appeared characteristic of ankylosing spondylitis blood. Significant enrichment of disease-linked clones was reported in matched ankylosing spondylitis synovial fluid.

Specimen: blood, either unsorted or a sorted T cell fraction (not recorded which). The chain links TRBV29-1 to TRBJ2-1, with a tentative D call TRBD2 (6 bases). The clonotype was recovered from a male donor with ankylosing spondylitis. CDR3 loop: CSARHGSLYNEQFF. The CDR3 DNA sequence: TGCAGCGCCCGTCACGGGAGCCTTTACAATGAGCAGTTCTTC.